This T cell receptor beta chain was identified during a study of spatial heterogeneity in lung cancer. Whole-study context: Beta-chain sequences consistently outnumbered alpha-chain sequences in detection. For the average unique TCR and UMI combination, more than nine occurrences appeared in raw reads.

Every cDNA TCR molecule received its own unique molecular identifier. One entry per CDR3 protein results from TCRdb running MiXCR on the 5' RACE reads. The sample lists about 1,900 distinct CDR3 sequences, approximately 7.8% occurring once. V trimming: 3 bases; J trimming: 6 bases; junction bases outside the gene matches: 10. The CDR3 is 16 residues long. The V gene's germline CDR1 is LGHNA and CDR2 YNFKEQ. Documented time point: sample taken at primary tumor resection. In each case, whole RNA from tumor, nontumor lung or frozen PBMC was sequenced unsorted. There were 72 donors, all of them untreated patients with early-stage non-small cell lung cancer.

The rearrangement links TRBV4-2 to TRBJ2-1, with 8 bases identical to TRBD2. Here the sequenced sample was normal lung tissue next to the tumor, taken at surgery. The receptor was isolated from a male donor with early-stage non-small cell lung cancer. The CDR3 here is CASSQASGLLGNEQFF. The CDR3 DNA is TGTGCCAGCAGCCAGGCTAGCGGGTTATTGGGCAATGAGCAGTTCTTC.